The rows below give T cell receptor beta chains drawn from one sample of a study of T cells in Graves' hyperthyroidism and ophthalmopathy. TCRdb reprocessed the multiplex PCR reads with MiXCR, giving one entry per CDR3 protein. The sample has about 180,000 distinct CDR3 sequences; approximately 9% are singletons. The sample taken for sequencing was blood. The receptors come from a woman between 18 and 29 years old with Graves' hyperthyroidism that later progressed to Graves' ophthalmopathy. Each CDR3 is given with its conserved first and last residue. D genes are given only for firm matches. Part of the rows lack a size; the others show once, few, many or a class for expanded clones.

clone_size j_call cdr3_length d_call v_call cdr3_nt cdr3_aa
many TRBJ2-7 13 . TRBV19 TGTGCCAGTAGTATAATGGGAAGTTACGAGCAGTACTTC CASSIMGSYEQYF
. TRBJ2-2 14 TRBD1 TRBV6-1 TGTGCCAGCACCTTCGACAGGGCGGACGGGGAGCTGTTTTTT CASTFDRADGELFF
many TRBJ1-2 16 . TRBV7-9 TGTGCCAGCAGCTCCTCACAGGGCGTCAACCTTTATGGCTACACCTTC CASSSSQGVNLYGYTF
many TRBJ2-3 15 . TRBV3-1 TGTGCCAGCAGCCCTAGACTATATCGCACAGATACGCAGTATTTT CASSPRLYRTDTQYF
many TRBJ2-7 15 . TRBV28 TGTGCCAGCAGTCTCGCCGTTTTTGCGGACTACGAGCAGTACTTC CASSLAVFADYEQYF
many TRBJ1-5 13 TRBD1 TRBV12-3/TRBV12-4 TGTGCCAGCAGTGGGACAGGCAATCAGCCCCAGCATTTT CASSGTGNQPQHF
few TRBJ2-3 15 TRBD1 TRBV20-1 TGCAGTGCTAGAGAGAACAGGGGGCGCTTAGATACGCAGTATTTT CSARENRGRLDTQYF
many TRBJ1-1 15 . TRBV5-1 TGCGCCAGCAGCGTCAATCCGACAAGAAACACTGAAGCTTTCTTT CASSVNPTRNTEAFF
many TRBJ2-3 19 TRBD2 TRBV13 TGTGCCAGCAGTTCACAGGGTCTAGCGGGAGGGATCCCGGGAGATACGCAGTATTTT CASSSQGLAGGIPGDTQYF
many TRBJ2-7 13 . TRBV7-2 TGTGCCAGCACCTACGATTTTACGAACGAGCAGTACTTC CASTYDFTNEQYF
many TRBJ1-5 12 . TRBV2 TGTGCCAGCAGAGCGGACAGTCAGCCCCAGCATTTT CASRADSQPQHF
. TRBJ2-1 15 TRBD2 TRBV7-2 TGTGCCAGCAGCTCACTAGCGGGAGGGCTCAATGAGCAGTTCTTC CASSSLAGGLNEQFF
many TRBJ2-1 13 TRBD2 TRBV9 TGTGCCAGCAGCGTAGCGGGAGGTAATGAGCAGTTCTTC CASSVAGGNEQFF
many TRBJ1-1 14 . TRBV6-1 TGTGCCAGCAGAGAACAGTGGGTGAACACTGAAGCTTTCTTT CASREQWVNTEAFF
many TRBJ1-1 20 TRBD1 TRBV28 TGTGCCAGCAGTGATACAAAGGACAGGGCTATAACGGTGGTGAACACTGAAGCTTTCTTT CASSDTKDRAITVVNTEAFF
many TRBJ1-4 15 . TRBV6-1 TGTGCCAGCAGTGAAGCAATGGGGGGCGGTGAAAAACTGTTTTTT CASSEAMGGGEKLFF
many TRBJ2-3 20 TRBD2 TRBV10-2 TGCGCCAGCAGTGAGTCCGATGGAAGACTAGCGGGGGGTTTCACAGATACGCAGTATTTT CASSESDGRLAGGFTDTQYF
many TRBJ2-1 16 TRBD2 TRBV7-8 TGTGCCAGCAGCAGGGTGGTAGCGGGAGCCAACAATGAGCAGTTCTTC CASSRVVAGANNEQFF
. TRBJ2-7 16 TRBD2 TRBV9 TGTGCCAGCAGCGTAGAACCTAGCGGGAGTATATACGAGCAGTACTTC CASSVEPSGSIYEQYF
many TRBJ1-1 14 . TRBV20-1 TGCAGTGCTAGAGATGTAGGTAGACGGACTGAAGCTTTCTTT CSARDVGRRTEAFF
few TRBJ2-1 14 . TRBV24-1 TGTGCCACCAGTGATTTGTCAAAGTACAATGAGCAGTTCTTC CATSDLSKYNEQFF
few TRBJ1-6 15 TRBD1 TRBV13 TGTGCCAGCACCATGGACAGGGCGTCTAATTCACCCCTCCACTTT CASTMDRASNSPLHF
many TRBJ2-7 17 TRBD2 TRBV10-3 TGTGCCATCAGTGAGAGTCCGGCTGGCGGGGGGTCCTACGAGCAGTACTTC CAISESPAGGGSYEQYF
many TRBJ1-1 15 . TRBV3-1 TGTGCCAGCAGCCAAGAACAGGGTTGGGACACTGAAGCTTTCTTT CASSQEQGWDTEAFF
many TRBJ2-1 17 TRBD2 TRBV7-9 TGTGCCAGCAGCCCAGGGGGACTAGCGGCAACCTACAATGAGCAGTTCTTC CASSPGGLAATYNEQFF
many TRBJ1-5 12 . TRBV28 TGTGCCAGCAGTTCGGTTGATCAGCCCCAGCATTTT CASSSVDQPQHF
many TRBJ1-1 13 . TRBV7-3 TGTGCCAGCAGCTTAGGGGCGGGGAGTGAAGCTTTCTTT CASSLGAGSEAFF
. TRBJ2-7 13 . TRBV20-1 TGCAGTGCTAGAGGGGGACACTCCTACGAGCAGTACTTC CSARGGHSYEQYF
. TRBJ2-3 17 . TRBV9 TGTGCCAGCAGCGCTCGGCGGAGGACGAGTAGCTTAGATACGCAGTATTTT CASSARRRTSSLDTQYF
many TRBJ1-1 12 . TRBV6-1 TGTGCCAGCAGTTATTTGGGCACTGAAGCTTTCTTT CASSYLGTEAFF
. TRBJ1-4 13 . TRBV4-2 TGTGCCAGCAGCCAAGATATTCTCCAGAAACTGTTTTTT CASSQDILQKLFF
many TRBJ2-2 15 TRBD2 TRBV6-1 TGTGCCAGCAGGCCGGGACTAGCGTCGGCCGGGGAGCTGTTTTTT CASRPGLASAGELFF
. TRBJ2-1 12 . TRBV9 TGTGCCAGCAGCGCTGCGGGGAATGAGCAGTTCTTC CASSAAGNEQFF
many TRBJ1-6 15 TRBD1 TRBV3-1 TGTGCCAGCAGCCAGAGGACAGGGGGACATTCACCCCTCCACTTT CASSQRTGGHSPLHF
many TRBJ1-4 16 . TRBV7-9 TGTGCCAGCAGCTTAGACCCAAGCCGACCTAATGAAAAACTGTTTTTT CASSLDPSRPNEKLFF
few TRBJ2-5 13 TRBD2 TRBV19 TGTGCCAGTCGGGAGGGAGGCCAAGAGACCCAGTACTTC CASREGGQETQYF
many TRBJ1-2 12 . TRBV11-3 TGTGCCAGCAGCACCACGGGATCTGGCTACACCTTC CASSTTGSGYTF
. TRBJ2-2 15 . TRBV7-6 TGTGCCAGCAGCTTAGGAGATTGGGGTGCCGGGGAGCTGTTTTTT CASSLGDWGAGELFF
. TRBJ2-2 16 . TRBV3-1 TGTGCCAGCGGGACCCGGGGGCTCAGGGGCACCGGGGAGCTGTTTTTT CASGTRGLRGTGELFF
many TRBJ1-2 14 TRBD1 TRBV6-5 TGTACCAGCAGAAGGACAGGGGGAGGCTATGGCTACACCTTC CTSRRTGGGYGYTF
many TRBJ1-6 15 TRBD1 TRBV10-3 TGTGCCATCAGTGAGTCGACAGGGGGGGCTTCACCCCTCCACTTT CAISESTGGASPLHF
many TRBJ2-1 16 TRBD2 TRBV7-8 TGTGCCAGCAGCTTACCCGGGACTAGCGGGAACAATGAGCAGTTCTTC CASSLPGTSGNNEQFF
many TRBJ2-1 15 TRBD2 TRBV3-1 TGTGCCAGCAGCCCGACTAGCGGGATTTACAATGAGCAGTTCTTC CASSPTSGIYNEQFF
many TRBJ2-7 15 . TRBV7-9 TGTGCCAGCAGCCCTAGGGACAACCCAGGCTACGAGCAGTACTTC CASSPRDNPGYEQYF
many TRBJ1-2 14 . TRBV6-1 TGTGCCAGCAGTCCATCATCTATTAACTATGGCTACACCTTC CASSPSSINYGYTF
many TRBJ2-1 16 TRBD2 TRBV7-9 TGTGCCAGCAGCTTAGTTGGACTAGCGGGATACAATGAGCAGTTCTTC CASSLVGLAGYNEQFF
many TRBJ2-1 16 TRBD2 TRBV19 TGTGCCAGTAGTGTCCTGACTAGCGGGGCGACTATTGAGCAGTTCTTC CASSVLTSGATIEQFF
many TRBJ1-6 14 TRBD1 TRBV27 TGTGCCAGCAGTCCGGGACAGCTAAATTCACCCCTCCACTTT CASSPGQLNSPLHF
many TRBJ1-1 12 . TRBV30 TGTGCCTGGAGTGGGCCTGACACTGAAGCTTTCTTT CAWSGPDTEAFF
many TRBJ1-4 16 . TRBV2 TGTGCCAGCCGAGGTGCTTTAGGAGGTTCCAGTGAAAAACTGTTTTTT CASRGALGGSSEKLFF
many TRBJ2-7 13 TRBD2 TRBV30 TGTGCCTGGAGTCTAGCGGGGGGGCGTGAGCAGTACTTC CAWSLAGGREQYF
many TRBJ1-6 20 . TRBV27 TGTGCCAGCAGTTTATTAGGACGGGGACCCGAGAGCTCCTATAATTCACCCCTCCACTTT CASSLLGRGPESSYNSPLHF
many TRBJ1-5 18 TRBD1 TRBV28 TGTGCCAGCAGTTTATACACCGTACAGGGGGCAGGGTATCAGCCCCAGCATTTT CASSLYTVQGAGYQPQHF
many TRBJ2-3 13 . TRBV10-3 TGTGCCTCCAGATTTAAGGTCACAGATACGCAGTATTTT CASRFKVTDTQYF